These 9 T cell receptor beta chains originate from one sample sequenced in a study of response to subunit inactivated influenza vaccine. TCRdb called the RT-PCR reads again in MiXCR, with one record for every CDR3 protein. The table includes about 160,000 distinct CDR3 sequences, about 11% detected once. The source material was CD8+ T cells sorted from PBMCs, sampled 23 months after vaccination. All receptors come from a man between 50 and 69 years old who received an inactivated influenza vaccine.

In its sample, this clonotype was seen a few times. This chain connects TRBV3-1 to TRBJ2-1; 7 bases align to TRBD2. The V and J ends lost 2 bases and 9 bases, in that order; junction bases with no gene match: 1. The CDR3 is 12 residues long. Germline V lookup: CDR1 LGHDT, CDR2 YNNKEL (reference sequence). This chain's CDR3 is CASSQTGGEQFF. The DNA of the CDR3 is TGTGCCAGCAGCCAAACGGGAGGTGAGCAGTTCTTC.

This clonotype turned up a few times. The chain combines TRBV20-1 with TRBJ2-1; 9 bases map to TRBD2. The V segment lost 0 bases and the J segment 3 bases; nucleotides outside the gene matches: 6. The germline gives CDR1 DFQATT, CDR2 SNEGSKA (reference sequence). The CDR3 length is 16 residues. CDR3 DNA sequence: TGCAGTGCTAGAGATAGCGCGGGAGGGCACTACAATGAGCAGTTCTTC. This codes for CSARDSAGGHYNEQFF.

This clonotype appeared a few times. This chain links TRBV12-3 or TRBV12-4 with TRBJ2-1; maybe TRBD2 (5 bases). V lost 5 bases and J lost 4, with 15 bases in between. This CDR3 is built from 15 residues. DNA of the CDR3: TGTGCCAGCAGTGTCACCGGGAATGGATACAATGAGCAGTTCTTC. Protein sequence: CASSVTGNGYNEQFF.

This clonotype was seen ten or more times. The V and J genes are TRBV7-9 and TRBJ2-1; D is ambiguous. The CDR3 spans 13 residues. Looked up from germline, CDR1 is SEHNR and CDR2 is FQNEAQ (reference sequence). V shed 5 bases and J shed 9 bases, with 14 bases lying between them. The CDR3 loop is CASSPTPVGEQFF. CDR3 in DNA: TGTGCCAGCAGCCCGACGCCCGTCGGTGAGCAGTTCTTC. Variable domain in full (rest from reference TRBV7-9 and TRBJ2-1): DTGVSQNPRHKITKRGQNVTFRCDPISEHNRLYWYRQTLGQGPEFLTYFQNEAQLEKSRLLSDRFSAERPKGSFSTLEIQRTEQGDSAMYLCASSPTPVGEQFFGPGTRLTVL.

The CDR3 coding sequence is TGTGCCAGCAGCTTAGCGGGACTAGCGGCAAATGAGCAGTTCTTC. Its protein product is CASSLAGLAANEQFF. This sequence joins TRBV7-9 and TRBJ2-1; 11 bases align to TRBD2. The junction had 2 bases not matched to a gene; V was cut back by 0 bases and J by 7 bases. The CDR3 consists of 15 residues. CDR1 is SEHNR and CDR2 is FQNEAQ in the germline V gene (reference sequence).

CDR3 residues: CASSFRVRETQYF. CDR3 DNA: TGTGCCAGCAGTTTCCGTGTTAGAGAGACCCAGTACTTC. This chain uses TRBV12-3 or TRBV12-4 with TRBJ2-5; D remains unclear. This CDR3 is 13 amino acids long. The V gene lost 3 bases and the J gene lost 4 bases, with 9 bases spanning the gap.

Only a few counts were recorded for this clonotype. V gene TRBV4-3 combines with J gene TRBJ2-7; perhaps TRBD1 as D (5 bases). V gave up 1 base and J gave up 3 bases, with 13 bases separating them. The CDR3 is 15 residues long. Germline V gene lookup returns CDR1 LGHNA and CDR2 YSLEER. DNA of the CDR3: TGCGCCAGCAGCCAAGGGTTGACAGACCGCTACGAGCAGTACTTC. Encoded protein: CASSQGLTDRYEQYF.

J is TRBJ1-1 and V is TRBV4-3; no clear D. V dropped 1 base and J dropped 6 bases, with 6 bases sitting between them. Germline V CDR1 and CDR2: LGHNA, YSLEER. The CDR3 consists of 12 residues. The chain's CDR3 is CASSQGVSEAFF. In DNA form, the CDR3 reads TGCGCCAGCAGCCAAGGGGTATCTGAAGCTTTCTTT.

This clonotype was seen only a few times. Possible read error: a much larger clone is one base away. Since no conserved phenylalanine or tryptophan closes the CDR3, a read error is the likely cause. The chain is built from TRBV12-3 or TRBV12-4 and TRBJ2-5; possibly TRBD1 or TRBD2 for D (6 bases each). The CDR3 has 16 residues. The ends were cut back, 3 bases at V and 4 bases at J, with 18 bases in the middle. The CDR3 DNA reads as TGTGCCAGCAGTTTTTCGTTACGGGGGCGGGCAGAGACCCAGTACTCC. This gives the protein CASSFSLRGRAETQYS.